Each of the 4 T cell receptor beta chains below was sequenced from the same sample in a study of cytomegalovirus exposure and HLA in healthy donors. PCR used 60 Vbeta primers and 13 Jbeta primers. Using immunoSEQ multiplex PCR, the repertoire was profiled, and TCRdb retains in-frame clones only, with some absent. The sample holds fewer than 200,000 clones, 75% to 85% seen once. The sequencing sample was made of PBMCs. All receptors derive from a female donor in good health and CMV-seronegative.

The CDR3 reads CSVTGEFNQPQHF. As DNA, the CDR3 is TGCAGCGTCACAGGGGAATTCAATCAGCCCCAGCATTTT. The chain links TRBV29-1 to TRBJ1-5; TRBD1 aligns across 7 bases. Germline trimming cut 6 bases from V and 3 bases from J; bases unmatched to any gene: 5. The germline CDR1 and CDR2 sequences are SQVTM and ANQGSEA. This CDR3 spans 13 amino acids.

This chain links TRBV29-1 with TRBJ2-5, with D perhaps matching TRBD1 (6 bases). The V end lost 7 bases, the J end lost 5 bases, and 14 bases lay between the germline ends. The CDR3 sequence is 12 residues long. Germline CDR1 is SQVTM and CDR2 is ANQGSEA. The DNA of the CDR3 is TGCAGCGCGTTGGGGGCCGGGGAGACCCAGTACTTC. The encoded protein is CSALGAGETQYF.

The rearrangement uses TRBV30 and TRBJ2-3, with 8 nucleotides matching TRBD2. The CDR3 covers 15 residues. Germline V gives CDR1 GTSNPN, CDR2 SVGIG (reference sequence). With V trimmed by 0 bases and J by 6 bases, 8 bases remained unmatched. The CDR3 sequence is CAWSVLGGARDTQYF. Here the CDR3 DNA reads TGTGCCTGGAGTGTACTCGGGGGGGCCCGTGATACGCAGTATTTT.

The V and J genes are TRBV7-2 and TRBJ2-3; D unclear. The length of the CDR3 is 13 residues. The V gene's germline CDR1 is SGHTA and CDR2 FQGNSA. Trimming left V 4 bases short and J 1 base short, with 6 bases between. The CDR3 loop reads CASSYGGTDTQYF. The CDR3 DNA follows: TGTGCCAGCAGCTACGGAGGCACAGATACGCAGTATTTT.